A single sample gave rise to the 25 T cell receptor beta chains below, sequenced in a study of OX40 agonist ivuxolimab in advanced cancers. Method: immunoSEQ multiplex PCR; TCRdb's copy keeps in-frame clones and lacks some. This table holds more than 85,000 clones, roughly nine tenths found once. Sequencing used CD4+ or CD8+ T cells sorted from blood, obtained in a trial of the OX40 agonist ivuxolimab. The source is an adult with an advanced solid tumor such as melanoma, head and neck, liver or kidney cancer.

This clone was counted a single time. The rearrangement uses TRBV5-1 and TRBJ1-2; tentative D call: TRBD1 (5 bases). The CDR3 has 14 amino acids. With 4 bases removed from V and 3 bases from J, the gap between germline ends came to 13 bases. CDR1 and CDR2 from the germline V gene are SGHRS and YFSETQ. The CDR3 bases are TGCGCCAGCAGCCGTACCCGGGGGGACTATGGCTACACCTTC. Amino acids: CASSRTRGDYGYTF.

The rearrangement uses TRBV12-2 and TRBJ2-1; the D call in the table, TRBD1, was not verified against the DNA. TRBV12-2 represents a pseudogene. This CDR3 region has 17 residues. The CDR3 nucleotides read TGTGCAAGTCGCTTAGTGGAGGACAGGGGGGCCAACAATGAGCAGTTCTTC. Translating it yields CASRLVEDRGANNEQFF.

The rearrangement uses TRBV11-3 and TRBJ1-5, with a tentative D call TRBD1 (5 bases). Trimming took off 1 base at V and 6 bases at J, with 10 bases between the two ends. The germline V gene encodes CDR1 SGHNT and CDR2 YENEEA. The CDR3 has 14 amino acids. The CDR3 nucleotides are TGTGCCAGCAGCTTAGCAGGGTCGGGTCAGCCCCAGCATTTT. Encoded protein: CASSLAGSGQPQHF.

The rearrangement links TRBV11-2 to TRBJ2-3; D remains unclear. CDR3 length: 14 amino acids. V was cut by 1 base and J by 2 bases, with 7 bases left in between. Germline V CDR1 and CDR2: SGHAT, FQNNGV. CDR3 residues: CASSLGSITDTQYF. The CDR3 nucleotides are TGTGCCAGCAGCTTAGGCAGTATCACAGATACGCAGTATTTT.

This clone has only a few counts. The chain recombines TRBV5-4 with TRBJ1-1; D unclear. Germline V lookup: CDR1 SGHNT, CDR2 YYREEE (reference sequence). Trimming pared 4 bases from V and 6 bases from J, leaving 16 bases between. The CDR3 covers 14 residues. In DNA, the CDR3 is TGTGCCAGCAGCCACCTGGACCCAGGCGCTGAAGCTTTCTTT. Protein product: CASSHLDPGAEAFF.

V is TRBV9 and J is TRBJ2-3; 7 nucleotides align to TRBD2. The CDR3 contains 15 residues. V gave up 3 bases and J gave up 2 bases; unmatched junction bases: 6. Germline V lookup: CDR1 SGDLS, CDR2 YYNGEE. The CDR3 sequence is CASSAGGTYTDTQYF. The CDR3, as DNA: TGTGCCAGCAGCGCCGGGGGGACTTACACAGATACGCAGTATTTT.

The chain uses TRBV21-1 and TRBJ2-7; the table's D call TRBD2 went unverified against the DNA. TRBV21-1 is assigned pseudogene status. CDR3 length: 19 residues. CDR3 bases: TGTGCCAGCAGCAAATGGCCCCCCCTTACTAGCGCCAGCTCCTACGAGCAGTACTTC. As protein: CASSKWPPLTSASSYEQYF.

The chain joins TRBV5-6 to TRBJ2-1; 15 nucleotides line up with TRBD2. Germline values: CDR1 SGHDT, CDR2 YYEEEE. Unmatched junction bases numbered 0, after V lost 0 bases and J lost 2 bases. The CDR3 contains 17 residues. As DNA, the CDR3 is TGTGCCAGCAGCTTGGGGACTAGCGGGAGGGCCTACAATGAGCAGTTCTTC. Amino acid sequence: CASSLGTSGRAYNEQFF.

The table lists this clone with a count of one. J is TRBJ2-1 and V is TRBV19; 9 nucleotides match TRBD2. The CDR3 runs 14 residues. The V segment lost 5 bases and the J segment 6 bases; nucleotides outside the gene matches: 5. The germline CDR1 and CDR2 sequences are LNHDA and SQIVND (reference sequence). CDR3 in amino acids: CASSAGLASNEQFF. The CDR3 DNA sequence: TGTGCCAGTAGTGCGGGACTAGCATCCAATGAGCAGTTCTTC.

The chain is built from TRBV7-2 and TRBJ1-1; 7 positions match TRBD1. Unmatched junction bases numbered 10, after V lost 5 bases and J lost 4 bases. This CDR3 spans 15 amino acids. Germline loops: CDR1 SGHTA, CDR2 FQGNSA. In nucleotides, the CDR3 is TGTGCCAGCAGCCCACCACAGGGGTGGGGCACTGAAGCTTTCTTT. Translation: CASSPPQGWGTEAFF.

The chain recombines TRBV10-3 with TRBJ2-5, with 9 bases aligning to TRBD2. The germline gives CDR1 ENHRY, CDR2 SYGVKD. CDR3 length equals 16 residues. The V gene end was trimmed by 0 bases and the J gene end by 3 bases; junction bases not matched to a gene: 5. The CDR3 here is CAISESRLAEKETQYF. In DNA, the CDR3 is TGTGCCATCAGTGAGTCGAGACTAGCGGAAAAAGAGACCCAGTACTTC.

This chain connects TRBV18 to TRBJ2-2; the match to TRBD1 covers 12 bases. Germline lookup yields CDR1 KGHSH and CDR2 LQKENI. The length of the CDR3 is 16 residues. Trimming cost V 4 bases and J 4 bases; bases outside gene matches: 4. In DNA form, the CDR3 reads TGTGCCAGCTCACTACTGGGACAGGGGGCCACCGGGGAGCTGTTTTTT. Its protein is CASSLLGQGATGELFF.

The CDR3, as DNA: TGCAGCGTTGGCGGGGAGGGAGCGAGTCAGCCCCAGCATTTT. It codes for CSVGGEGASQPQHF. This chain connects TRBV29-1 to TRBJ1-5, with D unresolved. This CDR3 has 14 amino acids. Germline loops: CDR1 SQVTM, CDR2 ANQGSEA. V was clipped by 4 bases and J by 6 bases, with 16 bases between them.

The V call is TRBV18, the J call TRBJ2-5; possible D gene TRBD1, 5 bases. The length of the CDR3 is 13 residues. Germline CDR1 is KGHSH and CDR2 is LQKENI. V dropped 4 bases and J dropped 5 bases, with 11 bases sitting between them. The CDR3 loop reads CASSLYHRETQYF. In DNA form, the CDR3 reads TGTGCCAGCTCACTTTACCACAGGGAGACCCAGTACTTC.

The chain carries TRBV5-1 and TRBJ2-1; 7 nucleotides match TRBD2. The germline V gene has CDR1 SGHRS and CDR2 YFSETQ. The CDR3 runs 17 residues. Losses at the gene ends were 5 bases for V and 0 bases for J; bases not matched to a gene: 11. The CDR3 here is CASRVGGPSGSYNEQFF. In DNA, the CDR3 is TGCGCCAGCAGGGTGGGAGGGCCCTCTGGCTCCTACAATGAGCAGTTCTTC. The complete variable domain, with remaining parts taken from reference TRBV5-1 and TRBJ2-1, reads KAGVTQTPRYLIKTRGQQVTLSCSPISGHRSVSWYQQTPGQGLQFLFEYFSETQRNKGNFPGRFSGRQFSNSRSEMNVSTLELGDSALYLCASRVGGPSGSYNEQFFGPGTRLTVL.

The V call is TRBV11-3, the J call TRBJ2-3; 11 bases line up with TRBD1. From germline, CDR1 is SGHNT and CDR2 YENEEA. The CDR3 consists of 15 residues. V trimming: 1 base; J trimming: 4 bases; junction bases outside the gene matches: 1. The CDR3, as DNA: TGTGCCAGCAGCTTAGGGACAGGGGGCGCAGATACGCAGTATTTT. It encodes CASSLGTGGADTQYF.

V usage is TRBV6-5 and J usage is TRBJ1-3; the D is unclear. The V and J ends lost 7 bases and 1 base respectively, with 11 bases between them. The CDR3 runs to 14 residues. CDR1 and CDR2 from the germline V gene are MNHEY and SVGAGI. The CDR3, as DNA: TGTGCCAGCATCTCATCCGTGTCTGGAAACACCATATATTTT. Amino acid sequence: CASISSVSGNTIYF.

The chain combines TRBV7-9 with TRBJ2-2; D might be TRBD2 (5 bases). CDR1 is SEHNR and CDR2 is FQNEAQ in the germline V gene (reference sequence). The V end was cut by 5 bases, the J end by 6 bases, with 13 bases between. The CDR3 has 14 residues. The CDR3: CASSPGTRAGELFF. The DNA of the CDR3 is TGTGCCAGCAGCCCGGGAACTAGGGCCGGGGAGCTGTTTTTT.

The chain uses TRBV5-1 and TRBJ2-5, with D perhaps assigned TRBD1 or TRBD2 (7 bases each). The CDR3 runs to 18 residues. Per germline, CDR1 SGHRS and CDR2 YFSETQ. With 4 bases removed from V and 5 bases from J, the gap between germline ends came to 27 bases. CDR3: CASSLGGTVRRSEETQYF. The CDR3 bases are TGCGCCAGCAGCCTGGGGGGGACAGTAAGAAGGTCCGAGGAGACCCAGTACTTC.

This clone was seen just once. The V gene is TRBV2, the J gene TRBJ2-1; 11 positions agree with TRBD2. The germline gives CDR1 SNHLY, CDR2 FYNNEI. CDR3 size: 14 residues. J gave up 10 bases and V 6 bases, and 8 bases lay outside the gene matches. The CDR3 sequence: CASRRELAGDEQFF. The CDR3 DNA is TGTGCCAGCAGGAGAGAACTAGCGGGAGACGAGCAGTTCTTC.

The V gene is TRBV10-3, the J gene TRBJ1-2; TRBD1 agrees at 7 bases. V shed 2 bases, J shed 6 bases, and the junction held 6 bases outside the gene matches. CDR1 and CDR2 (germline): ENHRY, SYGVKD. CDR3 size: 14 residues. CDR3 bases: TGTGCCATCAGTGAGCTAGGGGGCCCAAATGGCTACACCTTC. It encodes CAISELGGPNGYTF.

V gene TRBV18 combines with J gene TRBJ2-2; D unclear. The length of the CDR3 is 12 residues. The V gene lost 3 bases and the J gene lost 3 bases, with 2 bases spanning the gap. Germline V gives CDR1 KGHSH, CDR2 LQKENI. The CDR3 reads CASSPDTGELFF. The CDR3, as DNA: TGTGCCAGCTCACCCGACACCGGGGAGCTGTTTTTT.

V usage is TRBV6-1 and J usage is TRBJ2-7; D remains unclear. The CDR3 covers 12 residues. V was trimmed by 5 bases and J by 6 bases, leaving 11 bases between them. CDR1 and CDR2 (germline): MNHNS, SASEGT. The CDR3 here is CASSKGPSEQYF. The CDR3 DNA sequence: TGTGCCAGCAGTAAAGGACCATCCGAGCAGTACTTC.

The chain uses TRBV11-2 and TRBJ2-7; no clear D. Germline values: CDR1 SGHAT, CDR2 FQNNGV. The CDR3 runs to 14 residues. Trimming left V 5 bases short and J 0 bases short, with 11 bases between. The CDR3 spells CASSPITASYEQYF. Written as DNA, the CDR3 is TGTGCCAGCAGCCCAATAACAGCCTCCTACGAGCAGTACTTC.

V and J are TRBV9 and TRBJ2-2, with D perhaps given as TRBD1 or TRBD2 (5 bases each). Deletions cut 3 bases from V and 8 bases from J, with 17 bases between. The CDR3 spans 15 residues. Germline-derived CDR1 and CDR2 are SGDLS and YYNGEE. Here the CDR3 DNA reads TGTGCCAGCAGCGAGAGAGGGGTCCTCGGGGGGGAGCTGTTTTTT. Translating gives CASSERGVLGGELFF.